The clone carrying this T cell receptor beta chain was detected ten times or more. Antigen unknown. These data come from a study of CD8+CD57+ T cells in acquired aplastic anemia. The overall study: DNA from sorted CD4+ and CD8+ cells averaged around 3.5 ug. Healthy donor sequencing depth: 9.5 million to 10.8 million CD4+, under 14 million CD8+ reads. Findings and limits, study-wide: A set of around 30 CD8+ CDR3 sequences was shared between patients and controls, and these sequences appeared highly expressed in patients. Significant differences in CD8+ Simpson's diversity were not observed between patients and controls.

Germline CDR1 SEHNR, CDR2 FQNEAQ (reference sequence). The CDR3 sequence is 18 residues long. The germline V and J ends were trimmed by 4 bases and 0 bases, with 19 bases remaining between them. Genomic DNA served as template for TCR beta VDJ and CDR3 profiling. A single record per CDR3 protein comes from TCRdb applying MiXCR to the reads. The sample has about 70,000 distinct CDR3 sequences, 50% to 55% seen once. V usage is TRBV7-9 and J usage is TRBJ1-3; D is perhaps TRBD1 (6 bases). The receptor was isolated from a human donor in good health, serving as a control. Sequences were obtained from sorted CD4+, CD8+, or CD8+CD57+ T cells (not recorded which) from PBMCs. CDR3 nucleotides: TGTGCCAGCAGCTCGCCGCGGACAGATAAACCCTCTGGAAACACCATATATTTT. This gives the protein CASSSPRTDKPSGNTIYF.